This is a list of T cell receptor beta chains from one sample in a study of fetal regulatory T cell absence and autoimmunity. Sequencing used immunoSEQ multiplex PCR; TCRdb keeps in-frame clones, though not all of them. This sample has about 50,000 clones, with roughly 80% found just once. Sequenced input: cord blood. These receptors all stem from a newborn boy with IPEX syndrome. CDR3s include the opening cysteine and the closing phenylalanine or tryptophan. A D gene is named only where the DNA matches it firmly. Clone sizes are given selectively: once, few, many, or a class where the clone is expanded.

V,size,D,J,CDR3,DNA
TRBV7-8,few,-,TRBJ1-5,CASSSNSRNQPQHF,TGTGCCAGCAGCTCGAATTCGCGCAATCAGCCCCAGCATTTT
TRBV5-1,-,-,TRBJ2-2,CASGNTGELFF,TGCGCCAGCGGAAACACCGGGGAGCTGTTTTTT
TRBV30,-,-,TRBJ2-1,CAWSVRRLSYNEQFF,TGTGCCTGGAGTGTACGGAGACTCTCCTACAATGAGCAGTTCTTC
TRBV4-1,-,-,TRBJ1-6,CASSQVGPSTGSEALHF,TGCGCCAGCAGCCAAGTGGGACCGTCGACAGGCTCGGAGGCCCTCCACTTT
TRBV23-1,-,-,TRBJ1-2,CASSSRVGYGYTF,TGCGCCAGTTCGTCCCGGGTGGGCTATGGCTACACCTTC
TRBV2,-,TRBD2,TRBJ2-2,CASTELAGGTGELFF,TGTGCCAGCACCGAACTAGCGGGGGGGACCGGGGAGCTGTTTTTT
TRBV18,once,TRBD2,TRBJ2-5,CASSPLRLAGEEETQYF,TGTGCCAGCTCACCACTTAGACTAGCGGGGGAAGAGGAGACCCAGTACTTC
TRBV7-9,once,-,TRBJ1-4,CASSPGATNEKLFF,TGTGCCAGCAGCCCGGGGGCAACTAATGAAAAACTGTTTTTT
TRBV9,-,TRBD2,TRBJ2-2,CASTRQSGGAGELFF,TGTGCCAGCACCCGACAAAGCGGGGGGGCCGGGGAGCTGTTTTTT
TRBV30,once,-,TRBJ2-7,CAWSHRETPLYEQYF,TGTGCCTGGAGCCATCGAGAGACCCCTTTATACGAGCAGTACTTC
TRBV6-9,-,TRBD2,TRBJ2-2,CASSEGLANTGELFF,TGTGCCAGCAGTGAGGGACTAGCGAACACCGGGGAGCTGTTTTTT
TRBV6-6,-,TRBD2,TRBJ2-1,CASSYSTSVDNEQFF,TGTGCCAGCAGTTACTCGACTAGCGTAGACAATGAGCAGTTCTTC
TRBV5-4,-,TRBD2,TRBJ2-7,CASSYRGLGYNEQYF,TGTGCCAGCAGCTACCGGGGACTAGGGTACAACGAGCAGTACTTC
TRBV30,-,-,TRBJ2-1,CAWTGGTNEQFF,TGTGCCTGGACCGGAGGGACCAATGAGCAGTTCTTC
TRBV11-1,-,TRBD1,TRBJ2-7,CASSFRTGATYEQYF,TGTGCCAGCAGCTTCCGGACAGGGGCGACCTACGAGCAGTACTTC
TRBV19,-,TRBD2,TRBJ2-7,CASSRQSPLAGAYEQYF,TGTGCCAGTAGTAGGCAGTCCCCTCTAGCGGGGGCCTACGAGCAGTACTTC
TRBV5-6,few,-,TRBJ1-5,CASSFGVGNQPQHF,TGTGCCAGCAGCTTTGGGGTAGGCAATCAGCCCCAGCATTTT
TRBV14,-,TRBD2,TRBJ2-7,CASSQLAGSYEQYF,TGTGCCAGCAGCCAACTAGCGGGATCCTACGAGCAGTACTTC
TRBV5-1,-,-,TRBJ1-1,CASSLQGSGVNTEAFF,TGCGCCAGCAGCTTACAGGGCTCGGGGGTGAACACTGAAGCTTTCTTT
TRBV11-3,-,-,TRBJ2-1,CASSPPLNEQFF,TGTGCCAGCAGCCCCCCCCTGAATGAGCAGTTCTTC
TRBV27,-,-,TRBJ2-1,CASSLGVRRSYNEQFF,TGTGCCAGCAGTTTAGGGGTGCGCCGCTCCTACAATGAGCAGTTCTTC
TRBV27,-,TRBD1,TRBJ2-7,CASSPRGRGEQYF,TGTGCCAGCAGTCCCAGGGGGCGAGGGGAGCAGTACTTC
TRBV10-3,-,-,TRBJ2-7,CAISESIPGSYEQYF,TGTGCCATCAGTGAGTCGATCCCAGGGAGCTACGAGCAGTACTTC
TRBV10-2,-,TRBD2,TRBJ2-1,CASRGLAGAYNEQFF,TGCGCCAGCAGGGGACTAGCGGGGGCCTACAATGAGCAGTTCTTC
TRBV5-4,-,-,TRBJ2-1,CASSFRGAHNEQFF,TGTGCCAGCAGCTTCCGGGGGGCCCACAATGAGCAGTTCTTC
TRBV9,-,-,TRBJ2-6,CASSVEEPSGANVLTF,TGTGCCAGCAGCGTAGAAGAGCCCTCTGGGGCCAACGTCCTGACTTTC
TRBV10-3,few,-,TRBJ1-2,CAISENTNYGYTF,TGTGCCATCAGTGAGAACACTAACTATGGCTACACCTTC
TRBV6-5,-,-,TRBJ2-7,CASSLTYEQYF,TGTGCCAGCAGTTTAACATACGAGCAGTACTTC
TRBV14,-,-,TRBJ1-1,CASSQEELLNTEAFF,TGTGCCAGCAGCCAAGAGGAGCTACTGAACACTGAAGCTTTCTTT
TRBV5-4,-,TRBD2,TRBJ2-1,CASSPSGGALNEQFF,TGTGCCAGCAGCCCGAGCGGGGGGGCCCTCAATGAGCAGTTCTTC
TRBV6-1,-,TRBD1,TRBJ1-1,CASTADRAGEAFF,TGTGCCAGCACCGCAGACAGGGCGGGTGAAGCTTTCTTT
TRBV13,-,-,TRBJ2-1,CASSFGGLYNEQFF,TGTGCCAGCAGCTTCGGGGGCCTCTACAATGAGCAGTTCTTC
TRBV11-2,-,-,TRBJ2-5,CASSLVAGGETETQYF,TGTGCCAGCAGCTTAGTGGCGGGTGGAGAGACAGAGACCCAGTACTTC
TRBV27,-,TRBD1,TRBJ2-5,CASSFRDRQETQYF,TGTGCCAGCAGTTTCCGGGACAGGCAAGAGACCCAGTACTTC
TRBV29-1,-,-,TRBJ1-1,CSVEPLLGARTEAFF,TGCAGCGTTGAACCACTTTTGGGGGCACGGACTGAAGCTTTCTTT